The 6 T cell receptor beta chains given below trace back to one sample, sequenced in a study of T cells after yellow fever vaccination. TCRdb itself ran the 5' RACE reads through MiXCR, one entry per CDR3 protein. This sample has 120,000 or so distinct CDR3 sequences, with nearly 15% found just once. The sample was CD8+ T cells sorted from PBMCs, taken 5 days after the yellow fever booster vaccination. These receptors originate from a man younger than 30 who received the YFV17D yellow fever vaccine.

This clonotype was counted between two and nine times. The chain carries TRBV27 and TRBJ1-2; D is undetermined. V was shortened by 0 bases and J by 8 bases, with 10 bases between the two germline ends. CDR1 MNHEY and CDR2 SMNVEV come from the germline V gene (reference sequence). The CDR3 is 13 residues long. CDR3 residues: CASSLSAGSGYTF. Written as DNA, the CDR3 is TGTGCCAGCAGTTTATCAGCGGGAAGCGGCTACACCTTC.

The chain recombines TRBV4-1 with TRBJ2-4; no firm D call. V was clipped by 4 bases and J by 1 base, with 20 bases between them. CDR3 length: 18 residues. Germline CDR1 and CDR2: MGHRA and YSYEKL. The CDR3 reads CASSPRFGNRAAKNIQYF. Here the CDR3 DNA reads TGCGCCAGCAGCCCACGGTTTGGTAACCGTGCGGCCAAAAACATTCAGTACTTC.

This rearrangement joins TRBV12-3 or TRBV12-4 to TRBJ2-3, with TRBD2 matching over 10 bases. With V trimmed by 5 bases and J by 5 bases, 7 bases remained unmatched. The CDR3 consists of 15 residues. The CDR3: CASSPGTSEGDTQYF. In DNA, the CDR3 is TGTGCCAGCAGTCCCGGGACTAGCGAGGGAGATACGCAGTATTTT.

This clonotype came up a few times. This sequence joins TRBV11-2 and TRBJ2-1, with 12 bases matching TRBD2. CDR1 and CDR2 from the germline V gene are SGHAT and FQNNGV. The length of the CDR3 is 16 residues. J was trimmed by 6 bases and V by 6 bases; bases with no gene match: 9. The CDR3 DNA reads TGTGCCAGCAGTTCTCCCCTAGCGGGGGGGGCCAATGAGCAGTTCTTC. Amino acid sequence: CASSSPLAGGANEQFF. The complete variable domain, with remaining parts taken from reference TRBV11-2 and TRBJ2-1, reads EAGVAQSPRYKIIEKRQSVAFWCNPISGHATLYWYQQILGQGPKLLIQFQNNGVVDDSQLPKDRFSAERLKGVDSTLKIQPAKLEDSAVYLCASSSPLAGGANEQFFGPGTRLTVL.

The V and J genes are TRBV5-1 and TRBJ2-1; 7 bases match TRBD2. Trimming at V came to 4 bases and at J to 7 bases, leaving 11 bases not matched to a gene. The CDR3 length is 15 residues. Germline lookup yields CDR1 SGHRS and CDR2 YFSETQ. Here the CDR3 reads CASSPRGVATNEQFF. In DNA, the CDR3 is TGCGCCAGCAGCCCCCGGGGGGTTGCGACGAATGAGCAGTTCTTC.

This chain connects TRBV27 to TRBJ2-6; 7 bases are shared with TRBD1. From germline, CDR1 is MNHEY and CDR2 SMNVEV (reference sequence). The CDR3 consists of 18 residues. With 5 bases clipped from V and 0 bases from J, the junction kept 10 bases outside the gene matches. As DNA, the CDR3 is TGTGCCAGCAGTCAAAACACAGGGGTTTTCTCTGGGGCCAACGTCCTGACTTTC. It encodes CASSQNTGVFSGANVLTF.